This TCR beta chain comes out of a study of glioma-infiltrating T cells. Study-wide findings and caveats: Signature shared blood CDR3 motifs were enriched in low-divergence and depleted in high-divergence patients.

Trimming cost V 0 bases and J 6 bases, with 5 bases left between them. CDR3 length: 12 amino acids. Germline values: CDR1 LNHNV, CDR2 YYDKDF (reference sequence). The iRepertoire nested amplicon-rescue multiplex PCR amplified TCR alpha and beta CDR3s from RNA. TCRdb recomputed calls from the multiplex PCR reads with MiXCR, one row per CDR3 protein. The sample lists 300,000 to 450,000 distinct CDR3 sequences; more than 35% were seen once. There are many counts of this clonotype. Its antigen is still unknown. The origin of this receptor is a human donor with low-grade glioma or glioblastoma, undergoing nonglioma brain surgery, or in good health (not recorded which). Sequencing was performed on glioma tissue, nonneoplastic brain tissue, or PBMCs (not recorded which). This sequence joins TRBV15 and TRBJ1-2; D call uncertain. The chain's CDR3 is CATSRDSNGYTF. The CDR3 coding sequence is TGTGCCACCAGCAGAGATTCAAATGGCTACACCTTC.